The 8 T cell receptor beta chains in this list originate from one sample, sequenced in a study of T cell repertoires in cytomegalovirus infection. One entry per CDR3 protein results from TCRdb running MiXCR on the reads. The sample yields 360,000 or so distinct CDR3 sequences, about 34% seen once. These receptors' targets are unknown. Sequenced here: cultured PBMCs, sampled from culture after CMV antigen stimulation. These receptors originate from a human donor in good health (CMV status not recorded). Some clones in this sample may be carry-over from other donors' samples.

The gene calls are TRBV7-2 and TRBJ2-3; D not certain. The V end lost 1 base, the J end lost 0 bases, and 11 bases lay between the germline ends. This CDR3 spans 16 amino acids. From germline, CDR1 is SGHTA and CDR2 FQGNSA. As DNA, the CDR3 is TGTGCCAGCAGCTTAGGATATTTGGAAAGCACAGATACGCAGTATTTT. It codes for CASSLGYLESTDTQYF.

The rearrangement links TRBV2 to TRBJ2-4; D unclear. Germline loops: CDR1 SNHLY, CDR2 FYNNEI. The CDR3 covers 15 residues. Trimming removed 7 bases at V and 0 bases at J, with 13 bases between. CDR3 nucleotides: TGTGCCAGCAATACCGGATTGCTAGCCAAAAACATTCAGTACTTC. Translating it yields CASNTGLLAKNIQYF.

V usage is TRBV14 and J usage is TRBJ2-3; possibly TRBD2 for D (5 bases). Trimming took 0 bases from V and 3 from J, leaving 16 bases between them. The CDR3 is 17 residues long. Germline CDR1 and CDR2: SGHDN and FVKESK. The CDR3 nucleotides are TGTGCCAGCAGCCAAGATGCTTCCCCGAGGGCGACAGATACGCAGTATTTT. It is translated as CASSQDASPRATDTQYF.

V gene TRBV3-1 combines with J gene TRBJ2-1; 10 bases match TRBD1. CDR3 length: 13 amino acids. The trim removed 4 bases at V and 14 bases at J, leaving 8 bases unmatched. Germline V gene lookup returns CDR1 LGHDT and CDR2 YNNKEL (reference sequence). CDR3 protein: CASSPMTGGAEFF. CDR3 in DNA: TGTGCCAGCAGCCCTATGACAGGGGGCGCAGAGTTCTTC.

This clonotype was seen just once. The chain has TRBV7-6 and TRBJ1-2; the D gene is possibly TRBD1 (6 bases). V was trimmed by 1 base and J by 5 bases, leaving 11 bases between them. The CDR3 is made up of 14 amino acids. Germline loops: CDR1 SGHVS, CDR2 FNYEAQ. The CDR3 DNA reads TGTGCCAGCAGCTTAGTTGGGGGGCCGTATGGCTACACCTTC. This codes for CASSLVGGPYGYTF.

The table lists this clonotype with a few counts. The chain combines TRBV28 with TRBJ2-1; 11 positions match TRBD2. The CDR3 loop spans 15 amino acids. Germline V gene data show CDR1 as MDHEN and CDR2 as SYDVKM. The trim removed 6 bases at V and 7 bases at J, leaving 8 bases unmatched. CDR3 in amino acids: CASRITSGSGNEQFF. CDR3 DNA: TGTGCCAGCAGAATAACTAGCGGGAGTGGAAATGAGCAGTTCTTC.

The gene calls are TRBV4-1 and TRBJ1-5; D gene uncertain. The CDR3 totals 14 residues. V was cut by 5 bases and J by 4 bases, with 12 bases left in between. Germline CDR1 reads MGHRA; CDR2 reads YSYEKL. This chain's CDR3 is CASSLIGHNQPQHF. The CDR3 DNA reads as TGCGCCAGCAGCTTAATCGGGCATAATCAGCCCCAGCATTTT.

This clonotype showed up just a few times. The rearrangement joins TRBV7-8 to TRBJ2-5; 15 bases are shared with TRBD2. CDR3 length: 18 amino acids. Germline CDR1 is SGHVS and CDR2 is FQNEAQ. V was pared by 5 bases and J by 4 bases, with 11 bases of the junction left unmatched. The CDR3 nucleotides read TGTGCCAGCAGCCTGGGGACTAGCGGGAGGAACCGGTTAGAGACCCAGTACTTC. Protein: CASSLGTSGRNRLETQYF.